This entry lists 2 T cell receptor beta chains sequenced from one sample in a study of regulatory T cells in long-lasting Graves disease. Arm-PCR with iRepertoire HTBI primers amplified the CDR3 regions for these TCR beta libraries. Via MiXCR, TCRdb re-called the multiplex PCR reads, giving one row per CDR3 protein. Seen here are roughly 500,000 distinct CDR3 sequences, less than 25% observed once, and the top ten hold over 7.5%. Time point denoted: persistent/refractory GD, antithyroid drugs over 5 years with positive TRAb. Extracted PBMC RNA gave rise to the TCR library. This specimen was peripheral blood mononuclear cells (PBMCs), taken when the disease was refractory, from a patient treated with antithyroid drugs. The receptors stem from a female donor with Graves disease.

The chain has TRBV12-3 or TRBV12-4 and TRBJ2-5; 10 bases are shared with TRBD1. The CDR3 has 15 amino acids. V was clipped by 6 bases and J by 5 bases; unmatched bases: 9. CDR3 sequence reads: CASREIGTGAETQYF. CDR3 DNA sequence: TGTGCCAGCAGGGAAATCGGGACAGGGGCCGAGACCCAGTACTTC.

This clonotype has at least ten counts. In nucleotides, the CDR3 is TGTGCCAGCAGTCTATACAGGGTAGGATCCTACGAGCAGTACTTC. Amino acid sequence: CASSLYRVGSYEQYF. This chain uses TRBV28 with TRBJ2-7, with a weak D call TRBD1 (6 bases). The CDR3 is 15 amino acids. Germline V gene data show CDR1 as MDHEN and CDR2 as SYDVKM. Trimming pared 5 bases from V and 1 base from J, leaving 15 bases between.